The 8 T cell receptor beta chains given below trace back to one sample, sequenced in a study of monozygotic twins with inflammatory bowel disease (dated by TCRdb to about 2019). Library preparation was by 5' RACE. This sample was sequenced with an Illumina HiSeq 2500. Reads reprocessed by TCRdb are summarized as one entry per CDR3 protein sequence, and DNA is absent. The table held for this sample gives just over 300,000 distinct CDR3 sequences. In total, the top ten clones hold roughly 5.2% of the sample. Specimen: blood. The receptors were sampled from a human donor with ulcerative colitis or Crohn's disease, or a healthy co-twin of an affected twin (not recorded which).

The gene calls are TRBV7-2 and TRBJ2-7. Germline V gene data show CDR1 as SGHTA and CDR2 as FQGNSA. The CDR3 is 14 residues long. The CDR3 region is CASSLVAPTYEQYF.

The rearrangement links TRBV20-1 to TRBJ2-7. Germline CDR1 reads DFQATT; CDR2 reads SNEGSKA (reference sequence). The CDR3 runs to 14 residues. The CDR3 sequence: CSAIDRRGSYEQYF.

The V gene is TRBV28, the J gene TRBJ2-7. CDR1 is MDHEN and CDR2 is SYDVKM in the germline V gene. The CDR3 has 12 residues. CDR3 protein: CARVPPRNEQYF. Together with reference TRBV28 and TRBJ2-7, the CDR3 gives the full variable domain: DVKVTQSSRYLVKRTGEKVFLECVQDMDHENMFWYRQDPGLGLRLIYFSYDVKMKEKGDIPEGYSVSREKKERFSLILESASTNQTSMYLCARVPPRNEQYFGPGTRLTVT.

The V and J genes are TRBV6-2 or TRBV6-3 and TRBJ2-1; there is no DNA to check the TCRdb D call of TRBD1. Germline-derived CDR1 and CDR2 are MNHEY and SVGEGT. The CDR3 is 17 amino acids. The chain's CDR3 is CASSRTSTGRGYNEQFF.

CDR3 sequence: CASSVGTQETQYF. V and J are TRBV9 and TRBJ2-5. This CDR3 contains 13 residues. The germline gives CDR1 SGDLS, CDR2 YYNGEE.

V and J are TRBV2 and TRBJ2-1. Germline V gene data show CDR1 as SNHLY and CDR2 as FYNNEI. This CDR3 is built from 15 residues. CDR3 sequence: CASSEQGGSYNEQFF.

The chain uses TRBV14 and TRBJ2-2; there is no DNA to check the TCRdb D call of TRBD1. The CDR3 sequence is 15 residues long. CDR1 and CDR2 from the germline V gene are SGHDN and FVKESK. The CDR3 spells CASSPRQATLGELFF.

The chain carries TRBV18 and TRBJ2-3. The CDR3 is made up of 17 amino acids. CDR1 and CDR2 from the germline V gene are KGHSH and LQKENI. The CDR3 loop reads CASSPPREKLWGDTQYF.